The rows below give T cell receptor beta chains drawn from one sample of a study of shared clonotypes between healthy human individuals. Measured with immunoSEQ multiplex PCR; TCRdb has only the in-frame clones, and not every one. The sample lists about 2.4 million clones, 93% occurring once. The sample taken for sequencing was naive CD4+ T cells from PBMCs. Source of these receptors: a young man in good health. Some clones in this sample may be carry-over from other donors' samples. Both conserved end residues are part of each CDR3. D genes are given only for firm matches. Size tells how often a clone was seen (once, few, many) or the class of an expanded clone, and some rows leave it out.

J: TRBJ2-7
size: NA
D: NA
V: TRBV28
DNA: TGTGCCAGCAGCATCGGGTACGAGCAGTACTTC
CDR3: CASSIGYEQYF

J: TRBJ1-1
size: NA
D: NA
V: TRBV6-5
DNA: TGTGCCAGCAGACCGGCCGTGGGGAGCACTGAAGCTTTCTTT
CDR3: CASRPAVGSTEAFF

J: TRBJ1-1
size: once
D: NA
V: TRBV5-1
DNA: TGCGCCAGCAGCTCAGAGCCGGGAGGCGACACTGAAGCTTTCTTT
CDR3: CASSSEPGGDTEAFF

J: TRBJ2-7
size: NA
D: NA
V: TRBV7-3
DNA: TGTGCCAGCAGCTTAATTGGGGGGGCGTACGAGCAGTACTTC
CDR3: CASSLIGGAYEQYF

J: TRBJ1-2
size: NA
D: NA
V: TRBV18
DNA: TGTGCCAGCTCACCAGCCCAAATGATCTATGGCTACACCTTC
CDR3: CASSPAQMIYGYTF

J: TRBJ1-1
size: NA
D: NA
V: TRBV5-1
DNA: TGCGCCAGCAGCTTAACACAGTCCCCGAACACTGAAGCTTTCTTT
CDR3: CASSLTQSPNTEAFF

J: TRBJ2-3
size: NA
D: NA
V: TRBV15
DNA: TGTGCCACCAGCTCGGTTCGGGGGGCTACCACAGATACGCAGTATTTT
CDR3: CATSSVRGATTDTQYF

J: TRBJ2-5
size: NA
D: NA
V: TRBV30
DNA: TGTGCCTGCCGCCGACAAAAAGAGACCCAGTACTTC
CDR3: CACRRQKETQYF

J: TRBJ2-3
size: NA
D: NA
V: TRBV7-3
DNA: TGTGCCAGCAGCTTATTAGGGACCACAGATACGCAGTATTTT
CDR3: CASSLLGTTDTQYF

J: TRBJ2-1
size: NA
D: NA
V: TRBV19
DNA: TGTGCCAGTAGTGTCTCGAAAGCGGGTGAGCAGTTCTTC
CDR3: CASSVSKAGEQFF

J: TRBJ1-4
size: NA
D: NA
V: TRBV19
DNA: TGTGCCAGTAGGAACCTAGCGACGTCTGAAAAACTGTTTTTT
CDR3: CASRNLATSEKLFF

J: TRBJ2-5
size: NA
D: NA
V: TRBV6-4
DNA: TGTGCCAGCAGTGAGTTCCGCGACGGAACCCAGTACTTC
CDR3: CASSEFRDGTQYF

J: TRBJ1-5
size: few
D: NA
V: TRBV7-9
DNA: TGTGCCAGCAGCTCCTTGAGGCAGCCCCAGCATTTT
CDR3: CASSSLRQPQHF

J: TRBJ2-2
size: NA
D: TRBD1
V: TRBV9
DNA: TGTGCCAGCAGCGGACAGGGCAGGGCGAACACCGGGGAGCTGTTTTTT
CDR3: CASSGQGRANTGELFF

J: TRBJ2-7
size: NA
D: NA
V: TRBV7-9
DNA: TGTGCCTCCAGCCAGCGGGCGGATTACGAGCAGTACTTC
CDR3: CASSQRADYEQYF

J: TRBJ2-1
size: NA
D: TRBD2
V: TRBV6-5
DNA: TGTGCCAGCAGTTACGGTGGACTAGGTTCCAATGAGCAGTTCTTC
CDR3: CASSYGGLGSNEQFF

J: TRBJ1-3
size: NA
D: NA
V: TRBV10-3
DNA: TGTGCCATCAGTGAGTCGAAGGTCCTTTTCTCTGGAAACACCATATATTTT
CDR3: CAISESKVLFSGNTIYF

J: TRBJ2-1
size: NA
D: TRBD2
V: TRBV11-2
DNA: TGTGCCAGCAGCCCACGGAGGACTAGCCGCTCCTACAATGAGCAGTTCTTC
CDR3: CASSPRRTSRSYNEQFF

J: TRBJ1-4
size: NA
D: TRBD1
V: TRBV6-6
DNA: TGTGCCAGCAGTTATGGACAGGGGGGGGAAAAACTGTTTTTT
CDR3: CASSYGQGGEKLFF

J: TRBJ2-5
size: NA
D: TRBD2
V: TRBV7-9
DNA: TGTGCCAGCAGCCCTAGACTAGCGGGGCTGGAGACCCAGTACTTC
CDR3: CASSPRLAGLETQYF

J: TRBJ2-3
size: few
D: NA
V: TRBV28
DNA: TGTGCCAGCAGTTTCCCGGGGCCGCAGTATTTT
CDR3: CASSFPGPQYF

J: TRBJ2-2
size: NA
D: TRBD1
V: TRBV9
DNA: TGTGCCAGCAGCGTCGGACAGGGGACGAACACCGGGGAGCTGTTTTTT
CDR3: CASSVGQGTNTGELFF

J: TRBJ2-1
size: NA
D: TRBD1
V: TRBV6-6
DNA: TGTGCCAGCAGTCCCGACGAGAGGGGGCGATACAATGAGCAGTTCTTC
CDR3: CASSPDERGRYNEQFF

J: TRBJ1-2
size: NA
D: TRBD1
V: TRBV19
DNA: TGTGCCAGTAGACCATGGACAGGGGCCCTTGGTGGCTACACCTTC
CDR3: CASRPWTGALGGYTF

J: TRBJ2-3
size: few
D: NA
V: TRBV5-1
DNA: TGCGCCAGCAGCTTGGCTGATACGCAGTATTTT
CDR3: CASSLADTQYF

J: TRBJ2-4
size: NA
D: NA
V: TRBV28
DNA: TGTGCCAGCAGTTTAGAAGGGCTAGCCAAAAACATTCAGTACTTC
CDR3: CASSLEGLAKNIQYF

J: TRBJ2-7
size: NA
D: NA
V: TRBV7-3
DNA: TGTGCCAGCAGCTTATACGGGAGAGCAGACGAGCAGTACTTC
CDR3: CASSLYGRADEQYF

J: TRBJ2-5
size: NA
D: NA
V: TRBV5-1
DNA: TGCGCCAGCAGCCCCGGGGTCGGGCAAGAGACCCAGTACTTC
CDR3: CASSPGVGQETQYF

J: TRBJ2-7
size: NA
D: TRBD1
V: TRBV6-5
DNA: TGTGCCAGCAGACGAGGGACTCAGGGGGCCGAGTACTTC
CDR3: CASRRGTQGAEYF

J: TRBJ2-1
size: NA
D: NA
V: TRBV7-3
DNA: TGTGCCAGCAGCCCCCCGGGGACCCACGGGGAGCAGTTCTTC
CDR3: CASSPPGTHGEQFF

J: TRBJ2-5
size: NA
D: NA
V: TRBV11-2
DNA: TGTGCCAGCAGCTTGAGGGAGACCCAGTACTTC
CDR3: CASSLRETQYF

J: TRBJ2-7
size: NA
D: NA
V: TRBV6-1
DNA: TGTGCCAGCGGTTTCTCTCAGGGAAACTACGAGCAGTACTTC
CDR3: CASGFSQGNYEQYF

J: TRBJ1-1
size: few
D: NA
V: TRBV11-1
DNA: TGTGCCAGCAGCTTAGCAGGGGCCACTGAAGCTTTCTTT
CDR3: CASSLAGATEAFF

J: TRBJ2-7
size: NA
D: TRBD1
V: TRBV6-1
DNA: TGTGCCGCTAGGGGGCCCGAGAGAGGCTTCTACGAGCAGTACTTC
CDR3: CAARGPERGFYEQYF

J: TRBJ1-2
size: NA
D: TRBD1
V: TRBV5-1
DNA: TGCGCCAGCAGCACCGGGACAGAGACGGGGGTAGATGGCTACACCTTC
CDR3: CASSTGTETGVDGYTF

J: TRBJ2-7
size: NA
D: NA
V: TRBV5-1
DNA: TGCGCCAGCAGCTTAACGGGATTAACCTACGAGCAGTACTTC
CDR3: CASSLTGLTYEQYF

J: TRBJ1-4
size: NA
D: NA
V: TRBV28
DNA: TGTGCCAGCAGTCGGCAGGGACCAACTAATGAAAAACTGTTTTTT
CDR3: CASSRQGPTNEKLFF

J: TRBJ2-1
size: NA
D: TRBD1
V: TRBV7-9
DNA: TGTGCCAGCAGCCTATCCCGGACAGGGGCCTACAATGAGCAGTTCTTC
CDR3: CASSLSRTGAYNEQFF

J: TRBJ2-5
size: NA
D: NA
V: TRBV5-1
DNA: TGCGCCAGCAGCTTGGGGGAAGTCTTTCGGGCCCAGTACTTC
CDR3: CASSLGEVFRAQYF

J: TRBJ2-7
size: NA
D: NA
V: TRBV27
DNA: TGTGCCAGCAGTCCCCTCGGCGGGGCTGGTACCTACGAGCAGTACTTC
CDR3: CASSPLGGAGTYEQYF

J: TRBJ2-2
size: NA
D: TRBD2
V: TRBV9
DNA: TGTGCCAGGCTGACAGGCACTAGCGGGAGGGCCGGGGAGCTGTTTTTT
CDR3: CARLTGTSGRAGELFF

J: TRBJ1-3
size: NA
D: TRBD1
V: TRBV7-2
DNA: TGTGCCAGCAGCTTAGAAGGGACAGGCTCTGGAAACACCATATATTTT
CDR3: CASSLEGTGSGNTIYF